This TCR beta chain was captured by sequencing in a study of blood T cell repertoires in COVID-19 (TCRdb year 2020). Concerning the study at large: The collaborator samples originated in the United States, Italy and Spain and spanned the acute and convalescent phases of COVID-19. The prospective study material was composed of cDNA or gDNA derived from T cells, B-cell-depleted T cells, or PBMCs. Subjects who had been exposed to COVID-19, were actively infected with it, or had recovered from it provided the deeply sampled blood TCRbeta repertoires that made up the dataset. The repertoires were released in a freely available public database meant as a resource for research on the immune response to SARS-CoV-2. Samples were obtained from the ongoing ImmuneRACE study (first 160 participants) and from about 1,300 subjects provided by 6 global collaborators. Sample metadata almost always included a de-identified subject ID, COVID-19 status, age in years and sex. Where available, HLA class I and class II types were taken from metadata supplied by the sample provider and were not determined by assay-based typing.

From the cysteine up to the phenylalanine, the CDR3 has a length of 11 residues. Solely the CDR3 DNA is kept, with 33 bases framed from the first base. At the junction V is shortened by 5 bases and J by 8 bases; bases outside the gene matches: 1. The germline V gene provides CDR1 SNHLY and CDR2 FYNNEI. Each collaborating institution followed its own protocols to collect whole blood in K2EDTA tubes. For TCRbeta analysis, collaborators shipped samples in one of three forms: frozen whole blood, isolated PBMCs, or DNA extracted from either of those sample types. What the authors observed across the whole study: The amount of clinical and demographic metadata varied by source and participant and was provided uncurated.

TCRbeta CDR3 regions were amplified from genomic DNA by means of the immunoSEQ Assay, a bias-controlled multiplex PCR. In the authors' own workflow: Within the assay, amplification of reference gene primers was used to estimate how many nucleated cells each sample contained. To quantify the absolute abundance of each unique TCRbeta CDR3 rearrangement, sequence reads were collapsed and filtered. For each sample, productive Simpson clonality was calculated by taking the square root of Simpson's diversity index across productive rearrangements. Imported from immuneACCESS, the table was reduced by TCRdb to in-frame sequences with V and J called. These copies leave out some clones; in studies compared against another copy, an unresolved V gene accounts for under half, and the cause of the remainder is not known. V and J calls and clone size are copied from that table; D and trimming were computed from the DNA. The table for this sample lists some 200,000 clones; 70% to 90% of them were counted only once. Clones ranked in the top ten supply 4.8% of the sample.

About this clone itself: The target of this receptor is not known. No base quality information exists; no much larger clone differs at one position.

The rearrangement combines TRBV2 with TRBJ1-1; TRBD1 lines up with 8 middle nucleotides. The clonotype was recovered from a woman between 40 and 55 years old with acute or convalescent COVID-19. Sequencing was carried out using peripheral blood. The CDR3 sequence is CASSWDREAFF. In nucleotide form, the sequence is TGTGCCAGCAGTTGGGACAGGGAAGCTTTCTTT. Extended through the reference TRBV2 and TRBJ1-1 proteins, this CDR3 yields the full variable domain: EPEVTQTPSHQVTQMGQEVILRCVPISNHLYFYWYRQILGQKVEFLVSFYNNEISEKSEIFDDQFSVERPDGSNFTLKIRSTKLEDSAMYFCASSWDREAFFGQGTRLTVV.